The following is a TCR beta chain sequence with its context. The assay was immunoSEQ multiplex PCR, and TCRdb's table has in-frame clones only and misses some. The sample has about 41,000 clones, approximately 90% seen once. V was clipped by 5 bases and J by 7 bases, with 11 bases between them. The germline V gene encodes CDR1 LNHDA and CDR2 SQIVND (reference sequence). The CDR3 is 13 amino acids. The entry originates in a study of T cell changes during pregnancy in multiple sclerosis. This TCR derives from a female donor with multiple sclerosis, enrolled in a pregnancy study. Sequencing was performed on CD4+ T cells from peripheral blood mononuclear cells, taken in the first trimester of pregnancy. The chain combines TRBV19 with TRBJ1-4; possibly TRBD1 for D (6 bases). The CDR3 coding sequence is TGTGCCAGTAGTGTAGCCAGGGGTGAAAAACTGTTTTTT. As protein: CASSVARGEKLFF.